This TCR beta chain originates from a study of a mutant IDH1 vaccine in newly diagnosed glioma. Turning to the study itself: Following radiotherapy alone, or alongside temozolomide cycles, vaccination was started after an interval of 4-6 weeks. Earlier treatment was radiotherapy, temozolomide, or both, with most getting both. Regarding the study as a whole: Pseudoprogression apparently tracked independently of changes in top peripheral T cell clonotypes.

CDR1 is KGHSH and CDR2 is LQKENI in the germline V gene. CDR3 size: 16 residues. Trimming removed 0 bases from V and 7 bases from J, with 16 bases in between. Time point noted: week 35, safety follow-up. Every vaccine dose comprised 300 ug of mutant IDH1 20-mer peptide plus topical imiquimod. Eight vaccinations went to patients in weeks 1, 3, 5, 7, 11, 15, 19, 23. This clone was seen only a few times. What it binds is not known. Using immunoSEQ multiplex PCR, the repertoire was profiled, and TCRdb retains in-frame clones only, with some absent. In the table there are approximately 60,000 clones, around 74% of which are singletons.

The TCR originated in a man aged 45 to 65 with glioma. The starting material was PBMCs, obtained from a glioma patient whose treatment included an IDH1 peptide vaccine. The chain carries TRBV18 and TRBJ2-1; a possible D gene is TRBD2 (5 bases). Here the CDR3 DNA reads TGTGCCAGCTCACCACCGATGACACAAGAGCGGAATGAGCAGTTCTTC. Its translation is CASSPPMTQERNEQFF.